This TCR beta chain was found in a study of OX40 agonist ivuxolimab in advanced cancers. Trimming removed 5 bases from V and 0 bases from J, with 15 bases in between. The CDR3 is made up of 15 amino acids. Germline values: CDR1 SGHRS, CDR2 YFSETQ. TCRdb's table, derived via immunoSEQ multiplex PCR, lists solely in-frame clones and lacks some. The sample includes about 72,000 clones, 80% to 85% seen only once; the top ten take approximately 2.5%. Regarding the study as a whole: Blood T cells, both CD4+ and CD8+, expanded clonally by week 6 at 0.1 to 3.0 mg/kg.

As to this clone: Antigen: not known.

This sequence joins TRBV5-1 and TRBJ2-7; D is possibly TRBD2 (6 bases). The receptor was isolated from an adult with an advanced solid tumor such as melanoma, head and neck, liver or kidney cancer. This material consisted of CD4+ or CD8+ T cells sorted from blood, taken in a trial of the OX40 agonist ivuxolimab. CDR3 residues: CASSLGGGRSYEQYF. DNA of the CDR3: TGCGCCAGCAGTCTCGGGGGAGGCCGCTCCTACGAGCAGTACTTC.